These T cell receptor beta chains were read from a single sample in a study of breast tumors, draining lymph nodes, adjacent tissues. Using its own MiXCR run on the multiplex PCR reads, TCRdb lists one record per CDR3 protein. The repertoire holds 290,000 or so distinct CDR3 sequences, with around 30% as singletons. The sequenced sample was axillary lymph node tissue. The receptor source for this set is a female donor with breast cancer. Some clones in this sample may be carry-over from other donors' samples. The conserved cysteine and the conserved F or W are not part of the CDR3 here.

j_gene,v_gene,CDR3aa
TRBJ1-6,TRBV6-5,ASTRGAGDSPLH
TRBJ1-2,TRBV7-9,ASSLVGGYT
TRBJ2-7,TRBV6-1,VGGTGSGDEQY
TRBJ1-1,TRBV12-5,ASGSPRGANTEAF
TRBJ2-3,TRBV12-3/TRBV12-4,ASSYGSTDTQY
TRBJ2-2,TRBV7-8,ANSGTRDLQDTGELF
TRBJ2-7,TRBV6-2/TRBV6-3,ASSYRVSWPYEQH
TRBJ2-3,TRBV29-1,SVVSGRTDTQY
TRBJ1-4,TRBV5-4,ASSFGGGGNEKLF
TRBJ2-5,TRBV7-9,ASSYMDRAGETQY
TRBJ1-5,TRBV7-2,ASSPRTGGSFSNQPQH
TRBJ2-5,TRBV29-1,SARLAEAQD
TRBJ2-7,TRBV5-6,ASSWGPRRWREQY
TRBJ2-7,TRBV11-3,ASSSSGTVYEQY
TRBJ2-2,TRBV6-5,ASVGVSTGELF
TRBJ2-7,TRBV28,ASSLVVRGYEQY
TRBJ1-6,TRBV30,AWSVGTANNSPLH
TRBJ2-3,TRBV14,ASSQPWDNSDTQY
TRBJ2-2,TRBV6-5,ATRGVTGGVGELF
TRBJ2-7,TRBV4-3,ASSRLLAASDEQY
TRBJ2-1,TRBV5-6,ASSPVYFPNEQF
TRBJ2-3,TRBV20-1,SASRPAGDPRTDTQY
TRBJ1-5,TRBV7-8,ASSLRTGSNQPQH
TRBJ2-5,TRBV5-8,ASSTGTTGQFETQY
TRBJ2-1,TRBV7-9,ASSQDFRSYNEQF
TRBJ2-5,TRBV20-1,SAYGTSGETQY
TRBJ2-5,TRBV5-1,ASSLSLSGTKETQY
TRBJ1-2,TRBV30,ASRTGYTGYGYT
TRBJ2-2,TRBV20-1,SARQALGELF
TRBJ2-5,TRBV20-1,SARDPRDLKETQY
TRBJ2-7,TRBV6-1,ASLPGGRADEQY
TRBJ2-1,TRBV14,ASSQDFLLAGFGNEQF
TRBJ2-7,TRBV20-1,SATSEYYEQY
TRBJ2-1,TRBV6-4,ASSHSSGPPANEQF
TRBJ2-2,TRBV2,ASRGPAVDTGELF
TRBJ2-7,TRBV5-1,ASSLTTSGGYEQY
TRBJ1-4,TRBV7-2,ASSLRLGKLF
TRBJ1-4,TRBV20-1,SATNRAANEKLF
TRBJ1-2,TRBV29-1,SVWQDYGYT
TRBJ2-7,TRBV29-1,SVEDVGTSGSYEQY
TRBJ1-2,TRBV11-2,ASSFQVNYGYT
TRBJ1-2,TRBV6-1,ASSEVGTATYGYT
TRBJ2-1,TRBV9,ASSLRTASSYNEQF
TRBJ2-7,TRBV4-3,ASSPKAGTPWGEQY
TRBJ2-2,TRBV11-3,ASSTGTGDTGELF
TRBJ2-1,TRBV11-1,ASSLDSAGWRTSGSFSYNEQF
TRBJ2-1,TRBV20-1,SAPGLADYNEQF